The clone carrying this T cell receptor beta chain was detected only a few times. Its target is not known. Time point reported: pre-sensitization, week 0. Specified treatment: therapeutic diphenylcyclopropenone sensitization with weekly scalp DPC. Total RNA was extracted from unfractionated whole blood. This entry comes from a study of human T cells and chemical hapten exposure. Study-wide background: Patch tests containing 0.01% DPC, applied to the upper back, were read at 6 days. Whole-study findings and limits: A positive correlation with patch test score was shown by PT1 expanded TCR counts. Sensitizing to DPC left TCRs with a frequency above 1 in 1000 unaltered.

V trimming: 8 bases; J trimming: 1 base; junction bases outside the gene matches: 8. This CDR3 has 15 residues. A single record per CDR3 protein comes from TCRdb applying MiXCR to the RACE reads. This sample yields over 85,000 distinct CDR3 sequences, of which approximately 10% are seen a single time; around 3.1% belongs to the top ten. Here the sequenced sample was whole blood, taken in connection with sensitization to the hapten diphenylcyclopropenone (DPC). This TCR was recovered from a woman aged 55-70 years with alopecia areata. Some clones in this sample may be carry-over from other donors' samples. This chain uses TRBV12-3 or TRBV12-4 with TRBJ2-4, with 7 bases matching TRBD2. Written as DNA, the CDR3 is TGTGCCAGCTGGGGGGGGGTCACGGCCAAAAACATTCAGTACTTC. This sequence encodes CASWGGVTAKNIQYF.